This T cell receptor beta chain was retrieved from a study of PD-L1 blockade in urothelial cancer. About this clone: Other DNA variants within this sample encode the same CDR3.

Germline-derived CDR1 and CDR2 are MNHEY and SMNVEV (reference sequence). This CDR3 spans 14 amino acids. With 7 bases removed from V and 2 bases from J, the gap between germline ends came to 15 bases. Assay used: immunoSEQ multiplex PCR; TCRdb lists only in-frame clones, some missing. The sample holds tens of thousands of clones, about 90% seen once. The time point denotes: pretreatment peripheral blood. This TCR came from a man aged 60-69 years with urothelial cancer. The chain employs TRBV27 and TRBJ2-7; TRBD1 is a possible D gene (6 bases). The material was PBMCs, obtained around atezolizumab (anti-PD-L1) treatment. This CDR3 is CASKPRQDTYEQYF. The CDR3, as DNA: TGTGCCAGCAAACCTCGACAGGATACCTACGAGCAGTACTTC.